A selection of T cell receptor beta chains follows, all from one sample in a study of spatial heterogeneity in lung cancer. TCRdb recomputed calls from the 5' RACE reads with MiXCR, one row per CDR3 protein. The repertoire holds tens of thousands of distinct CDR3 sequences, with about 13% as singletons. Sequencing was performed on PBMCs, taken at surgery. All receptors derive from a male donor with early-stage non-small cell lung cancer. Each CDR3 is given with its conserved first and last residue. The D gene is left open where the match is weak. Part of the rows lack a size; the others show once, few, many or a class for expanded clones.

CDR3 length: 17; D gene: NA; V gene: TRBV20-1; J gene: TRBJ2-6; clone size: many; CDR3 protein: CSAPPRGFSSGANVLTF; CDR3 DNA: TGCAGTGCTCCCCCGAGAGGGTTCTCCTCTGGGGCCAACGTCCTGACTTTC
CDR3 length: 12; D gene: NA; V gene: TRBV24-1; J gene: TRBJ2-5; clone size: many; CDR3 protein: CATSDREETQYF; CDR3 DNA: TGTGCCACCAGTGATCGAGAAGAGACCCAGTACTTC
CDR3 length: 16; D gene: TRBD2; V gene: TRBV5-6; J gene: TRBJ2-3; clone size: few; CDR3 protein: CASGSGGPTSTDTQYF; CDR3 DNA: TGTGCCAGCGGGTCGGGGGGTCCCACTAGCACAGATACGCAGTATTTT
CDR3 length: 11; D gene: TRBD1; V gene: TRBV28; J gene: TRBJ2-4; clone size: many; CDR3 protein: CASSYRGEPYF; CDR3 DNA: TGTGCCAGCAGCTACAGGGGAGAGCCGTACTTC
CDR3 length: 15; D gene: TRBD1; V gene: TRBV7-8; J gene: TRBJ1-1; clone size: few; CDR3 protein: CASSWGGGLNTEAFF; CDR3 DNA: TGTGCCAGCAGCTGGGGAGGGGGCTTGAACACTGAAGCTTTCTTT
CDR3 length: 13; D gene: NA; V gene: TRBV19; J gene: TRBJ1-5; clone size: many; CDR3 protein: CASSLGKNQPQHF; CDR3 DNA: TGTGCCAGTAGTTTGGGGAAGAATCAGCCCCAGCATTTT
CDR3 length: 14; D gene: NA; V gene: TRBV7-9; J gene: TRBJ1-1; clone size: NA; CDR3 protein: CASSRERSNTEAFF; CDR3 DNA: TGTGCCAGCAGCCGCGAAAGATCGAACACTGAAGCTTTCTTT
CDR3 length: 11; D gene: NA; V gene: TRBV12-3/TRBV12-4; J gene: TRBJ2-1; clone size: NA; CDR3 protein: CASRTVDEQFF; CDR3 DNA: TGTGCCAGCAGGACCGTTGATGAGCAGTTCTTC
CDR3 length: 11; D gene: NA; V gene: TRBV5-6; J gene: TRBJ2-3; clone size: many; CDR3 protein: CASSRADTQYF; CDR3 DNA: TGTGCCAGCAGCCGGGCGGATACGCAGTATTTT
CDR3 length: 15; D gene: NA; V gene: TRBV18; J gene: TRBJ2-5; clone size: few; CDR3 protein: CASSRAGNWQETQYF; CDR3 DNA: TGTGCCAGCTCACGGGCAGGGAACTGGCAAGAGACCCAGTACTTC
CDR3 length: 15; D gene: TRBD1; V gene: TRBV5-1; J gene: TRBJ2-1; clone size: few; CDR3 protein: CASSRQGASYNEQFF; CDR3 DNA: TGCGCCAGCAGCAGACAGGGGGCATCCTACAATGAGCAGTTCTTC
CDR3 length: 15; D gene: NA; V gene: TRBV2; J gene: TRBJ2-5; clone size: NA; CDR3 protein: CASLEADGPQETQYF; CDR3 DNA: TGTGCCAGCTTGGAAGCCGACGGGCCTCAAGAGACCCAGTACTTC
CDR3 length: 15; D gene: NA; V gene: TRBV12-3/TRBV12-4; J gene: TRBJ2-7; clone size: many; CDR3 protein: CASSLIRRSSYEQYF; CDR3 DNA: TGTGCCAGCAGTTTAATTCGACGGAGCTCCTACGAGCAGTACTTC
CDR3 length: 12; D gene: NA; V gene: TRBV20-1; J gene: TRBJ2-4; clone size: many; CDR3 protein: CSARIAKNIQYF; CDR3 DNA: TGCAGTGCTAGAATAGCCAAAAACATTCAGTACTTC
CDR3 length: 14; D gene: NA; V gene: TRBV6-5; J gene: TRBJ1-1; clone size: NA; CDR3 protein: CASTPHDRPSEAFF; CDR3 DNA: TGTGCCAGCACCCCCCATGACCGCCCCTCAGAAGCTTTCTTT
CDR3 length: 12; D gene: NA; V gene: TRBV6-6; J gene: TRBJ2-5; clone size: NA; CDR3 protein: CASTAGSQTQYF; CDR3 DNA: TGTGCCAGCACAGCAGGGTCCCAGACCCAGTACTTC
CDR3 length: 17; D gene: NA; V gene: TRBV6-5; J gene: TRBJ2-1; clone size: NA; CDR3 protein: CASSVGYGRALGNEQFF; CDR3 DNA: TGTGCCAGCAGCGTCGGGTATGGGCGGGCCCTAGGGAATGAGCAGTTCTTC